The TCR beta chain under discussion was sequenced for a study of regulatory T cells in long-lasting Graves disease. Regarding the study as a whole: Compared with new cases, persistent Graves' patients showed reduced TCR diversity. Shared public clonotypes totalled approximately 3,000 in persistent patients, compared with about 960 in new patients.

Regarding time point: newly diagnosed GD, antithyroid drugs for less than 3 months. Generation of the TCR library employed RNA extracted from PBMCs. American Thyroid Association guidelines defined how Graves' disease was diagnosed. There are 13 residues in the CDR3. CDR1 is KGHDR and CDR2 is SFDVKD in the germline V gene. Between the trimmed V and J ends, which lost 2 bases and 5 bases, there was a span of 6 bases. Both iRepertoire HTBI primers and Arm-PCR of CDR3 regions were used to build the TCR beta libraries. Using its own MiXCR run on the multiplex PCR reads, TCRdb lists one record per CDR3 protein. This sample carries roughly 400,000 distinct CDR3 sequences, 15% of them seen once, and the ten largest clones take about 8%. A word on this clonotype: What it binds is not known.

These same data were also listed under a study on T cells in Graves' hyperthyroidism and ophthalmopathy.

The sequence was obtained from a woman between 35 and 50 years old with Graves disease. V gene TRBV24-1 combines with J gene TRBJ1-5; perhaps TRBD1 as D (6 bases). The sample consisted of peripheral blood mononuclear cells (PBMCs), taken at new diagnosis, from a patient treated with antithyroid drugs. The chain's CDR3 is CATSDSGDQPQHF. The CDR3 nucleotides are TGTGCCACCAGTGATTCAGGGGATCAGCCCCAGCATTTT.